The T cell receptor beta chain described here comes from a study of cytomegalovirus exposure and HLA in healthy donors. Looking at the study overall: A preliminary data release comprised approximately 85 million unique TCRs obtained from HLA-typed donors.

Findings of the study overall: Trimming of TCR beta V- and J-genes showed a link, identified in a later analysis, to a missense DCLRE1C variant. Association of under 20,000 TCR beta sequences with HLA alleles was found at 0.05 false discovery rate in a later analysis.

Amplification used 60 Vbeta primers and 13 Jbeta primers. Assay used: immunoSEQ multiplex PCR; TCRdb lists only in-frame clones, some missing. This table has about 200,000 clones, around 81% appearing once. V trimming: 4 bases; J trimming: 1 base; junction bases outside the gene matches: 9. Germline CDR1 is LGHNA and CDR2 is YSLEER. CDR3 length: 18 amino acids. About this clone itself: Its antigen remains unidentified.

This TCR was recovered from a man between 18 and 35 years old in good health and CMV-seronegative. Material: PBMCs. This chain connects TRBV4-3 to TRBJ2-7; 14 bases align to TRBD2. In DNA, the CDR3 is TGCGCCAGCAGCCGAGGGACTAGCGGGAGTATAACGTCCTACGAGCAGTACTTC. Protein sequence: CASSRGTSGSITSYEQYF.